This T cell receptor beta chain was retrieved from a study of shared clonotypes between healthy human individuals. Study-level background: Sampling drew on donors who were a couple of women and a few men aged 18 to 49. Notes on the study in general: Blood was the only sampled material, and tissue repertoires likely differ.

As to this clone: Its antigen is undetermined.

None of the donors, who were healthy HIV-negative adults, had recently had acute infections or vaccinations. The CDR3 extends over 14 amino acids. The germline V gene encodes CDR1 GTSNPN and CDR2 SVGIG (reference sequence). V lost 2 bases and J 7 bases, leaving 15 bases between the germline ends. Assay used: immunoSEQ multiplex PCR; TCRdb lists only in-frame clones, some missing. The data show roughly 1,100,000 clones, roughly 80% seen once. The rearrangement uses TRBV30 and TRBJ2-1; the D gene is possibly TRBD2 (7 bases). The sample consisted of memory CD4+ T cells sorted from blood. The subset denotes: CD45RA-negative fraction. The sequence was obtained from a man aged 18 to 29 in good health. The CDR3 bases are TGTGCCTGGAGTAGGGGGGGCCTGCGAAATGAGCAGTTCTTC. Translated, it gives CAWSRGGLRNEQFF.